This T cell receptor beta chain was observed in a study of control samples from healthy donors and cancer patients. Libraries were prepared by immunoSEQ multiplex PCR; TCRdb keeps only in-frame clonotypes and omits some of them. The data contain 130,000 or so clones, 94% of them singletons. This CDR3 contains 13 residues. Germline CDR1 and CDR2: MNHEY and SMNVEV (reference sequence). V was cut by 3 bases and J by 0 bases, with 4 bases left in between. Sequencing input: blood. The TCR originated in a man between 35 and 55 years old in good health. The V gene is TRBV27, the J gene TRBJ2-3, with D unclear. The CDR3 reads CASSFSSTDTQYF. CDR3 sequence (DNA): TGTGCCAGCAGTTTTAGTAGCACAGATACGCAGTATTTT.